These T cell receptor beta chains were read from a single sample in a study of cytomegalovirus exposure and HLA in healthy donors. Only in-frame clones appear in the TCRdb table, and some are missing; sequencing was by immunoSEQ multiplex PCR. Found here are 160,000 or so clones, around 82% of them singletons; the top ten hold more than 2%. The sequencing input was PBMCs. The receptors derive from a man between 60 and 75 years old in good health and CMV-seronegative. Both conserved end residues are part of each CDR3. The order of the fields is J gene, V gene, CDR3 length, clone size, D gene, CDR3 DNA, CDR3 protein. A D gene is named only where the DNA matches it firmly. Clone size, where shown, is once, few, many, or a class for clones that have expanded.

J gene: TRBJ1-5
V gene: TRBV10-3
CDR3 length: 13
clone size: few
D gene: .
CDR3 DNA: TGTGCCATCAGTGATATGACTAATCAGCCCCAGCATTTT
CDR3 protein: CAISDMTNQPQHF

J gene: TRBJ2-2
V gene: TRBV29-1
CDR3 length: 16
clone size: .
D gene: TRBD1
CDR3 DNA: TGCAGCGTTCCGAGGACAGGGGGACCGAACACCGGGGAGCTGTTTTTT
CDR3 protein: CSVPRTGGPNTGELFF

J gene: TRBJ2-7
V gene: TRBV28
CDR3 length: 15
clone size: once
D gene: TRBD1
CDR3 DNA: TGTGCCAGCAGTTTGCTCCGGACAGGACCCTACGAGCAGTACTTC
CDR3 protein: CASSLLRTGPYEQYF

J gene: TRBJ2-6
V gene: TRBV5-8
CDR3 length: 16
clone size: .
D gene: .
CDR3 DNA: TGTGCCAGCAGCGCCAACAGGGACTCTGGGGCCAACGTCCTGACTTTC
CDR3 protein: CASSANRDSGANVLTF

J gene: TRBJ1-1
V gene: TRBV2
CDR3 length: 15
clone size: .
D gene: TRBD1
CDR3 DNA: TGTGCCAGCAGTGAAGCTTCACAGGGGGTGACTGAAGCTTTCTTT
CDR3 protein: CASSEASQGVTEAFF

J gene: TRBJ2-2
V gene: TRBV7-2
CDR3 length: 13
clone size: .
D gene: TRBD1
CDR3 DNA: TGTGCCAGCAGCTCACAGGGGACCGGGGAGCTGTTTTTT
CDR3 protein: CASSSQGTGELFF

J gene: TRBJ1-1
V gene: TRBV18
CDR3 length: 15
clone size: .
D gene: TRBD1
CDR3 DNA: TGTGCCAGCTCACCTCAAGGGGGCGTAAACACTGAAGCTTTCTTT
CDR3 protein: CASSPQGGVNTEAFF

J gene: TRBJ1-1
V gene: TRBV5-1
CDR3 length: 16
clone size: .
D gene: TRBD1
CDR3 DNA: TGCGCCAGCAGCTGGGGGGACAGTCACTTGAACCCTGAAGCTTTCTTT
CDR3 protein: CASSWGDSHLNPEAFF

J gene: TRBJ1-6
V gene: TRBV14
CDR3 length: 14
clone size: .
D gene: .
CDR3 DNA: TGTGCCAGCAGCCAAACCAGGACAGCCTCACCCCTCCACTTT
CDR3 protein: CASSQTRTASPLHF

J gene: TRBJ2-7
V gene: TRBV7-9
CDR3 length: 13
clone size: few
D gene: TRBD2
CDR3 DNA: TGTGCCAGCGCGCTCGGGGGGGCCTACGAGCAGTACTTC
CDR3 protein: CASALGGAYEQYF

J gene: TRBJ2-2
V gene: TRBV7-3
CDR3 length: 18
clone size: .
D gene: TRBD2
CDR3 DNA: TGTGCCAGCAGCATTGCCGGGACTAGCGGGAGGGACACCGGGGAGCTGTTTTTT
CDR3 protein: CASSIAGTSGRDTGELFF

J gene: TRBJ2-7
V gene: TRBV6-6
CDR3 length: 15
clone size: .
D gene: .
CDR3 DNA: TGTGCCAGCAGAACCTCTTCGGGCAGGGTATACGAGCAGTACTTC
CDR3 protein: CASRTSSGRVYEQYF

J gene: TRBJ1-2
V gene: TRBV6-1
CDR3 length: 14
clone size: .
D gene: TRBD1
CDR3 DNA: TGTGCCAGCAGCGGGGACAGGTACAACTATGGCTACACCTTC
CDR3 protein: CASSGDRYNYGYTF

J gene: TRBJ1-3
V gene: TRBV5-4
CDR3 length: 13
clone size: few
D gene: .
CDR3 DNA: TGTGCCAGCAGGGAGTCCACTGGAAACACCATATATTTT
CDR3 protein: CASRESTGNTIYF

J gene: TRBJ2-3
V gene: TRBV5-1
CDR3 length: 13
clone size: .
D gene: TRBD2
CDR3 DNA: TGCGCCAGCGCACTAGCGGGAGAAGATACGCAGTATTTT
CDR3 protein: CASALAGEDTQYF

J gene: TRBJ2-5
V gene: TRBV19
CDR3 length: 17
clone size: .
D gene: TRBD2
CDR3 DNA: TGTGCCAGTAGTATAGAGGGACTAGCGGGAGAAGGAGAGACCCAGTACTTC
CDR3 protein: CASSIEGLAGEGETQYF

J gene: TRBJ2-3
V gene: TRBV27
CDR3 length: 15
clone size: .
D gene: .
CDR3 DNA: TGTGCCAGCTCCATGGGCGCCAGCCCTGGAGATACGCAGTATTTT
CDR3 protein: CASSMGASPGDTQYF

J gene: TRBJ1-2
V gene: TRBV6-5
CDR3 length: 14
clone size: .
D gene: TRBD1
CDR3 DNA: TGTGCCAGCAGAGGGACAGGGACGGGGTATGGCTACACCTTC
CDR3 protein: CASRGTGTGYGYTF

J gene: TRBJ2-2
V gene: TRBV9
CDR3 length: 16
clone size: few
D gene: TRBD1
CDR3 DNA: TGTGCCAGCAGCGTAGAAGGACAGGAGCTCACCGGGGAGCTGTTTTTT
CDR3 protein: CASSVEGQELTGELFF

J gene: TRBJ2-1
V gene: TRBV7-9
CDR3 length: 16
clone size: .
D gene: TRBD2
CDR3 DNA: TGTGCCAGCAGCACTGGACTAGCGGGAGGGAGGGTTGAGCAGTTCTTC
CDR3 protein: CASSTGLAGGRVEQFF

J gene: TRBJ2-7
V gene: TRBV21-1
CDR3 length: 13
clone size: .
D gene: .
CDR3 DNA: TGTGCCACGCCACAGGGATCTTCCTACGAGCAGTACTTC
CDR3 protein: CATPQGSSYEQYF

J gene: TRBJ2-5
V gene: TRBV25-1
CDR3 length: 17
clone size: .
D gene: TRBD1
CDR3 DNA: TGTGCCAGCAGTGAAGGAAGGGGACAGGGGGCGGTAGAGACCCAGTACTTC
CDR3 protein: CASSEGRGQGAVETQYF

J gene: TRBJ2-7
V gene: TRBV28
CDR3 length: 16
clone size: .
D gene: TRBD2
CDR3 DNA: TGTGCCAGCACTCTGACCGGGACTAGCGGATCCTACGAGCAGTACTTC
CDR3 protein: CASTLTGTSGSYEQYF

J gene: TRBJ2-6
V gene: TRBV9
CDR3 length: 20
clone size: .
D gene: TRBD2
CDR3 DNA: TGTGCCAGCAGCGTCTCGGGGACTAGCGGTGTGGCCTCTGGGGCCAACGTCCTGACTTTC
CDR3 protein: CASSVSGTSGVASGANVLTF

J gene: TRBJ2-7
V gene: TRBV30
CDR3 length: 17
clone size: .
D gene: .
CDR3 DNA: TGTGCCTGGAGTGTACCCGACGCGGGCCCGACATCCTACGAGCAGTACTTC
CDR3 protein: CAWSVPDAGPTSYEQYF

J gene: TRBJ1-3
V gene: TRBV7-6
CDR3 length: 16
clone size: .
D gene: TRBD1
CDR3 DNA: TGTGCCAGCAGCTTAGGTACAGGGGGCACTGGAAACACCATATATTTT
CDR3 protein: CASSLGTGGTGNTIYF

J gene: TRBJ2-3
V gene: TRBV5-1
CDR3 length: 15
clone size: .
D gene: TRBD1
CDR3 DNA: TGCGCCAGCAGCCCCGGGACAGGGGTCACAGATACGCAGTATTTT
CDR3 protein: CASSPGTGVTDTQYF

J gene: TRBJ1-5
V gene: TRBV4-1
CDR3 length: 13
clone size: .
D gene: .
CDR3 DNA: TGCGCCAGCAGCCAAGATCGGGATCAGCCCCAGCATTTT
CDR3 protein: CASSQDRDQPQHF

J gene: TRBJ2-1
V gene: TRBV5-5
CDR3 length: 16
clone size: .
D gene: TRBD1
CDR3 DNA: TGTGCCAGCAGCTTCGGAACGGACAGGGTTTGGGATGAGCAGTTCTTC
CDR3 protein: CASSFGTDRVWDEQFF

J gene: TRBJ1-3
V gene: TRBV7-2
CDR3 length: 14
clone size: .
D gene: TRBD1
CDR3 DNA: TGTGCCAGCAGCCCAGGGGGGCGCAGAAACACCATATATTTT
CDR3 protein: CASSPGGRRNTIYF

J gene: TRBJ1-2
V gene: TRBV6-1
CDR3 length: 14
clone size: .
D gene: TRBD1
CDR3 DNA: TGTGCCAGCAGTGCCCCGGGACAGAGCTATGGCTACACCTTC
CDR3 protein: CASSAPGQSYGYTF

J gene: TRBJ1-3
V gene: TRBV15
CDR3 length: 17
clone size: .
D gene: .
CDR3 DNA: TGTGCCACCAGCAGAGTTAGGGCAGGAGGCTCTGGAAATACCATATATTTT
CDR3 protein: CATSRVRAGGSGNTIYF

J gene: TRBJ1-5
V gene: TRBV6-1
CDR3 length: 15
clone size: .
D gene: .
CDR3 DNA: TGTGCCAGCAAAAGGACAGCTGATAGCAATCAGCCCCAGCATTTT
CDR3 protein: CASKRTADSNQPQHF

J gene: TRBJ1-2
V gene: TRBV15
CDR3 length: 13
clone size: .
D gene: .
CDR3 DNA: TGTGCCACCAGCGAAGCACCGGACTATGGCTACACCTTC
CDR3 protein: CATSEAPDYGYTF

J gene: TRBJ2-1
V gene: TRBV19
CDR3 length: 16
clone size: .
D gene: TRBD2
CDR3 DNA: TGTGCCAGTAGTATAGAGGGTAGCGGGAGTTACAATGAGCAGTTCTTC
CDR3 protein: CASSIEGSGSYNEQFF

J gene: TRBJ2-3
V gene: TRBV19
CDR3 length: 16
clone size: .
D gene: TRBD2
CDR3 DNA: TGTGCCAGTAGTATAGGACTAGCGGGCCCCACAGATACGCAGTATTTT
CDR3 protein: CASSIGLAGPTDTQYF

J gene: TRBJ1-5
V gene: TRBV6-1
CDR3 length: 15
clone size: few
D gene: .
CDR3 DNA: TGTGCCAGCAGTGAATTAAGGGGTCTCAATCAGCCCCAGCATTTT
CDR3 protein: CASSELRGLNQPQHF

J gene: TRBJ1-3
V gene: TRBV2
CDR3 length: 15
clone size: .
D gene: .
CDR3 DNA: TGTGCCAGCATTGGGGGCTTACGCTCTGGAAACACCATATATTTT
CDR3 protein: CASIGGLRSGNTIYF

J gene: TRBJ2-7
V gene: TRBV2
CDR3 length: 13
clone size: .
D gene: TRBD1
CDR3 DNA: TGTGCCAGCAGCGCGGACAGGTCTTACGAGCAGTACTTC
CDR3 protein: CASSADRSYEQYF

J gene: TRBJ1-5
V gene: TRBV9
CDR3 length: 20
clone size: .
D gene: TRBD1
CDR3 DNA: TGTGCCAGCAGCGAAATTGCCCACCAAAGACAGGGTGGTAGCAATCAGCCCCAGCATTTT
CDR3 protein: CASSEIAHQRQGGSNQPQHF

J gene: TRBJ2-7
V gene: TRBV2
CDR3 length: 14
clone size: few
D gene: .
CDR3 DNA: TGTGCCAGCAGTGAGCTGGGCGGGACCTACGAGCAGTACTTC
CDR3 protein: CASSELGGTYEQYF